The clone carrying this T cell receptor (beta chain) was observed once. Trimming took 7 bases from V and 0 from J; bases not matched to a gene: 5. The CDR3 length is 14 residues. Germline V gives CDR1 LNHDA, CDR2 SQIVND (reference sequence). This sample is drawn from a study of shared clonotypes between healthy human individuals. Libraries were prepared by immunoSEQ multiplex PCR; TCRdb keeps only in-frame clonotypes and omits some of them. The sample gives about 2.4 million clones, approximately 94% of which show up once; approximately 0.35% is in the top ten. The V and J genes are TRBV19 and TRBJ1-1; 7 bases are a match to TRBD1. The sequence came from a man aged 18 to 35 in good health. Some clones in this sample may be carry-over from other donors' samples. The sequencing input was naive CD4+ T cells from PBMCs. This sample's subset: CD45RA+ positively selected. CDR3 in amino acids: CASTPRGLNTEAFF. The CDR3 bases are TGTGCCAGTACCCCCAGGGGGTTGAACACTGAAGCTTTCTTT. Full variable domain (missing parts from reference TRBV19 and TRBJ1-1): DGGITQSPKYLFRKEGQNVTLSCEQNLNHDAMYWYRQDPGQGLRLIYYSQIVNDFQKGDIAEGYSVSREKKESFPLTVTSAQKNPTAFYLCASTPRGLNTEAFFGQGTRLTVV.